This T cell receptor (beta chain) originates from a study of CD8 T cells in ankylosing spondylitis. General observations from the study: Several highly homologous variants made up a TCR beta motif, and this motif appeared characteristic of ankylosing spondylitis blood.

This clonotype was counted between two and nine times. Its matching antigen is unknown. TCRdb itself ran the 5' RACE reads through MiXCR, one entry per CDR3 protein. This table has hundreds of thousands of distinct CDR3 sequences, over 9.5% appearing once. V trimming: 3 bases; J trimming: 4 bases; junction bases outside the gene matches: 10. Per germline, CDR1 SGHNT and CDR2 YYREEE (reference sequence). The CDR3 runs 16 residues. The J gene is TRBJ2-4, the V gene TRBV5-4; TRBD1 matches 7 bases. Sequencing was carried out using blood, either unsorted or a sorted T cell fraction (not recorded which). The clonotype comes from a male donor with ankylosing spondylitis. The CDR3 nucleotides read TGTGCCAGCAGCTCGCAGACAGGGTGGAAAAAAAACATTCAGTACTTC. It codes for CASSSQTGWKKNIQYF.